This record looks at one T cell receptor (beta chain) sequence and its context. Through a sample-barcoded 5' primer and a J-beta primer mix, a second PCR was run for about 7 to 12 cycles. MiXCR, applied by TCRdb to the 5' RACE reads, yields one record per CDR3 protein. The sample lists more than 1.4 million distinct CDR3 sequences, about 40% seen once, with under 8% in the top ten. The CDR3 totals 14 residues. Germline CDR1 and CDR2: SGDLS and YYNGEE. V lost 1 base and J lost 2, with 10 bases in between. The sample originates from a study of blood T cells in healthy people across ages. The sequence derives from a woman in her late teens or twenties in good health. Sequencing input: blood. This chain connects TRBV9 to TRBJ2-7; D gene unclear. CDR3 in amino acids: CASSVFEVPYEQYF. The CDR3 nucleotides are TGTGCCAGCAGCGTATTCGAGGTGCCCTACGAGCAGTACTTC. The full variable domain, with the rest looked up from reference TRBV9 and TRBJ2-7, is DSGVTQTPKHLITATGQRVTLRCSPRSGDLSVYWYQQSLDQGLQFLIQYYNGEERAKGNILERFSAQQFPDLHSELNLSSLELGDSALYFCASSVFEVPYEQYFGPGTRLTVT.